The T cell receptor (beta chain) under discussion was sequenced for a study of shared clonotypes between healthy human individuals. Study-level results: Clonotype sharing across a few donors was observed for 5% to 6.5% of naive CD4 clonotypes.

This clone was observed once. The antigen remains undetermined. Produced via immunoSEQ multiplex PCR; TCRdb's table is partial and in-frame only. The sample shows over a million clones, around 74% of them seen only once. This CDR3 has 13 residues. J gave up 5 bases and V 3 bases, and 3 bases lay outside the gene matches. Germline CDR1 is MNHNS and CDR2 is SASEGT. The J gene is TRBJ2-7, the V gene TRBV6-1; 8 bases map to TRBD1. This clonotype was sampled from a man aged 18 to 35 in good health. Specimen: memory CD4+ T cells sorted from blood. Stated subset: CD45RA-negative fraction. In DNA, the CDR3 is TGTGCCAGCAGTGATTGGACAGGGAACGAGCAGTACTTC. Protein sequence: CASSDWTGNEQYF.